A single sample is the source of the 29 T cell receptor beta chains below, sequenced in a study of blood T cell repertoires in COVID-19. The protocol was immunoSEQ multiplex PCR, while the TCRdb copy is restricted to in-frame clones and leaves out a portion. The table records 150,000 or so clones, roughly 86% of them present only once. The sample taken for sequencing was peripheral blood. These receptors were obtained from a human donor with acute or convalescent COVID-19. The donor label of this sample is uncertain.

The chain links TRBV7-2 to TRBJ1-1; D may be TRBD1 (6 bases). Germline V CDR1 and CDR2: SGHTA, FQGNSA. The CDR3 is made up of 14 amino acids. With 5 bases removed from V and 5 bases from J, the gap between germline ends came to 15 bases. This CDR3 is CASSVPGGRTEAFF. The CDR3 DNA follows: TGTGCCAGCAGCGTACCCGGGGGGCGTACTGAAGCTTTCTTT.

In its sample, this clone was seen a few times. The chain recombines TRBV4-2 with TRBJ1-1, with TRBD1 matching 8 bases. This CDR3 spans 15 amino acids. Germline V gene data show CDR1 as LGHNA and CDR2 as YNFKEQ. V trimming: 5 bases; J trimming: 1 base; junction bases outside the gene matches: 6. Here the CDR3 DNA reads TGTGCCAGCAGCTCCGGACAGGGCGAGAACACTGAAGCTTTCTTT. The encoded protein is CASSSGQGENTEAFF.

The V gene is TRBV5-5, the J gene TRBJ2-3; D uncertain. Looked up from germline, CDR1 is SGHKS and CDR2 is YYEKEE (reference sequence). The CDR3 consists of 13 residues. The V and J ends lost 2 bases and 4 bases respectively, with 8 bases between them. DNA of the CDR3: TGTGCCAGCAGCTTCAGGTTGGCAGATACGCAGTATTTT. It encodes CASSFRLADTQYF.

The chain carries TRBV7-9 and TRBJ1-3, with D perhaps matching TRBD1 (5 bases). With 8 bases removed from V and 7 bases from J, the gap between germline ends came to 15 bases. Germline CDR1 reads SEHNR; CDR2 reads FQNEAQ (reference sequence). This CDR3 has 13 amino acids. The CDR3: CASGEDTVNTIYF. The CDR3 DNA reads as TGTGCCAGCGGGGAGGACACGGTGAACACCATATATTTT.

Points on this clone: The identical CDR3 is also encoded by other nucleotide sequences in the sample. The chain has TRBV6-1 and TRBJ2-7, with D maybe TRBD2 (5 bases). The CDR3 runs to 12 residues. Germline CDR1 and CDR2: MNHNS and SASEGT. V lost 3 bases and J lost 4, with 7 bases in between. CDR3 DNA: TGTGCCAGCAGTGAGCCGGGGTACGAGCAGTACTTC. Translating it yields CASSEPGYEQYF.

The V gene is TRBV20-1, the J gene TRBJ1-1; D might be TRBD1 (6 bases). V lost 4 bases to trimming and J lost 11 bases, with 11 bases between them. This CDR3 comprises 10 residues. Germline V gene sequence: CDR1 DFQATT, CDR2 SNEGSKA (reference sequence). The CDR3 DNA reads as TGCAGTGCTATAAACAGGGTTGCTTTCTTT. Its translation: CSAINRVAFF.

The chain recombines TRBV6-6 with TRBJ1-5, with D possibly being TRBD1 (5 bases). This CDR3 spans 15 amino acids. The germline CDR1 and CDR2 sequences are MNHNY and SVGAGI (reference sequence). Trimming stripped 6 bases from V and 0 bases from J, with 12 bases between. The CDR3 DNA is TGTGCCAGCAGCCGCCTTGACAGTAGCAATCAGCCCCAGCATTTT. This translates into CASSRLDSSNQPQHF.

V and J are TRBV3-1 (or the pseudogene TRBV3-2) and TRBJ2-2; no firm D call. The CDR3 length is 14 residues. Germline V CDR1 and CDR2: LGHDT, YNNKEL (reference sequence). Deletions cut 4 bases from V and 4 bases from J, with 10 bases between. Here the CDR3 reads CASSLLGPTGELFF. In DNA, the CDR3 is TGTGCCAGCAGCCTCCTAGGCCCCACCGGGGAGCTGTTTTTT.

V and J are TRBV6-5 and TRBJ1-2; weak D call: TRBD1 (5 bases). Deletions cut 6 bases from V and 0 bases from J, with 11 bases between. Germline V gene data show CDR1 as MNHEY and CDR2 as SVGAGI. The CDR3 has 14 amino acids. The CDR3 DNA reads as TGTGCCAGCAGGAACGGGGGTACTAACTATGGCTACACCTTC. Translation gives CASRNGGTNYGYTF.

The chain joins TRBV19 to TRBJ1-2; TRBD1 aligns across 8 bases. The CDR3 has 13 residues. Germline V lookup: CDR1 LNHDA, CDR2 SQIVND (reference sequence). V gave up 6 bases and J gave up 4 bases; unmatched junction bases: 4. For the CDR3, the DNA is TGTGCCAGTAGACCTACAGGGGGCTATGGCTACACCTTC. Translation gives CASRPTGGYGYTF.

This chain connects TRBV30 to TRBJ1-5, with a tentative D call TRBD1 (6 bases). Looked up from germline, CDR1 is GTSNPN and CDR2 is SVGIG (reference sequence). V was trimmed by 1 base and J by 6 bases, leaving 13 bases between them. The CDR3 covers 14 residues. For the CDR3, the DNA is TGTGCCTGGAGTGCGCCAGGGGTTCGTCAGCCCCAGCATTTT. Translating it yields CAWSAPGVRQPQHF.

The rearrangement links TRBV14 to TRBJ1-4; D is uncertain. Germline V gene data show CDR1 as SGHDN and CDR2 as FVKESK. Trimming removed 3 bases from V and 7 bases from J, with 15 bases in between. This CDR3 has 15 amino acids. The DNA for the CDR3 is TGTGCCAGCAGCCATGCCCGAGGGCAAGTTGAAAAACTGTTTTTT. It specifies CASSHARGQVEKLFF.

The chain carries TRBV5-1 and TRBJ2-2, with a possible D match to TRBD1 (5 bases). Germline CDR1 SGHRS, CDR2 YFSETQ. The CDR3 consists of 16 residues. V lost 4 bases, J lost 0 bases, and 13 bases lay in between. The CDR3: CASSQTGSANTGELFF. CDR3 DNA: TGCGCCAGCAGCCAAACAGGAAGCGCGAACACCGGGGAGCTGTTTTTT.

CDR3 nucleotides: TGTGCCAGTAGACGGACCAGGGTGAGCGAAAAACTGTTTTTT. Its protein product is CASRRTRVSEKLFF. The genes are TRBV19 and TRBJ1-4; possibly TRBD1 for D (5 bases). With 6 bases removed from V and 8 bases from J, the gap between germline ends came to 16 bases. In germline, CDR1 is LNHDA, CDR2 SQIVND (reference sequence). This CDR3 has 14 residues.

This clone was detected a few times. The chain is built from TRBV2 and TRBJ1-5, with 10 bases aligning to TRBD1. From germline, CDR1 is SNHLY and CDR2 FYNNEI. The CDR3 contains 17 residues. V trimming: 10 bases; J trimming: 0 bases; junction bases outside the gene matches: 12. CDR3 in DNA: TGTGCCACCGGAGGGGGACAGGGGTTAGGTAGCAATCAGCCCCAGCATTTT. It specifies CATGGGQGLGSNQPQHF.

This chain joins TRBV19 and TRBJ1-2; 8 nucleotides match TRBD1. The CDR3 runs 13 residues. V gave up 6 bases and J gave up 3 bases; unmatched junction bases: 3. Germline-derived CDR1 and CDR2 are LNHDA and SQIVND (reference sequence). This CDR3 reads CASSPGGYYGYTF. As DNA, the CDR3 is TGTGCCAGTAGCCCAGGGGGCTACTATGGCTACACCTTC.

This rearrangement joins TRBV6-4 to TRBJ2-1; 10 nucleotides agree with TRBD1. This CDR3 is 14 amino acids long. Germline trimming cut 7 bases from V and 7 bases from J; bases unmatched to any gene: 7. The germline V gene has CDR1 MRHNA and CDR2 SNTAGT. The CDR3 DNA reads TGTGCCAGCACCCGTCGGACAGGGGGAAATGAGCAGTTCTTC. The encoded protein is CASTRRTGGNEQFF.

The gene calls are TRBV6-5 and TRBJ1-1, with TRBD1 matching 9 bases. Trimming cost V 6 bases and J 7 bases; bases outside gene matches: 9. The CDR3 contains 14 residues. CDR1 MNHEY and CDR2 SVGAGI come from the germline V gene. The CDR3 DNA follows: TGTGCCAGCAGACCGGGGGACAGGGACGGTGAAGCTTTCTTT. It encodes CASRPGDRDGEAFF.

This clone was seen just once. This chain uses TRBV18 with TRBJ1-1; 7 bases are shared with TRBD1. CDR3 length: 18 residues. Germline V CDR1 and CDR2: KGHSH, LQKENI. The trim removed 3 bases at V and 4 bases at J, leaving 17 bases unmatched. The CDR3: CASSPWVLSSGGFTEAFF. CDR3 in DNA: TGTGCCAGCTCACCTTGGGTATTGTCGTCAGGGGGTTTCACTGAAGCTTTCTTT.

The chain carries TRBV7-2 and TRBJ2-5; 9 nucleotides line up with TRBD2. The ends lost 2 bases at V and 1 base at J; junction bases unmatched: 5. Germline CDR1 SGHTA, CDR2 FQGNSA. CDR3 length: 16 residues. This chain's CDR3 is CASSLLRRGGQETQYF. Written as DNA, the CDR3 is TGTGCCAGCAGCTTATTAAGGCGGGGGGGCCAAGAGACCCAGTACTTC.

The chain recombines TRBV5-4 with TRBJ2-3, with 7 bases aligning to TRBD1. Per germline, CDR1 SGHNT and CDR2 YYREEE (reference sequence). The CDR3 totals 15 residues. Trimming at V came to 4 bases and at J to 0 bases, leaving 5 bases not matched to a gene. In nucleotides, the CDR3 is TGTGCCAGCAGCCTTCCGGGACAGAGCACAGATACGCAGTATTTT. It is translated as CASSLPGQSTDTQYF.

The chain recombines TRBV5-1 with TRBJ2-3; possibly TRBD2 for D (5 bases). The germline CDR1 and CDR2 sequences are SGHRS and YFSETQ. The V end lost 6 bases, the J end lost 0 bases, and 17 bases lay between the germline ends. The CDR3 is made up of 16 amino acids. The CDR3 DNA is TGCGCCAGCAATCGGGATTTCTCTTCTAGCACAGATACGCAGTATTTT. Translation: CASNRDFSSSTDTQYF. Based on the CDR3 plus reference TRBV5-1 and TRBJ2-3, the full variable domain is KAGVTQTPRYLIKTRGQQVTLSCSPISGHRSVSWYQQTPGQGLQFLFEYFSETQRNKGNFPGRFSGRQFSNSRSEMNVSTLELGDSALYLCASNRDFSSSTDTQYFGPGTRLTVL.

The V gene is TRBV5-6, the J gene TRBJ1-2; D not certain. The germline V gene has CDR1 SGHDT and CDR2 YYEEEE. This CDR3 has 13 amino acids. Trimming removed 2 bases from V and 2 bases from J, with 7 bases in between. The CDR3 DNA sequence: TGTGCCAGCAGCTTAGTACAAAACTATGGCTACACCTTC. Its protein product is CASSLVQNYGYTF.

The chain combines TRBV5-6 with TRBJ1-2; D is possibly TRBD1 (6 bases). V was clipped by 4 bases and J by 2 bases, with 12 bases between them. The CDR3 has 14 amino acids. Germline V lookup: CDR1 SGHDT, CDR2 YYEEEE. CDR3 loop: CASSRGQMNYGYTF. The CDR3 bases are TGTGCCAGCAGCCGTGGACAGATGAACTATGGCTACACCTTC.

The chain couples TRBV10-1 to TRBJ2-1; the match to TRBD1 covers 8 bases. Germline V gene lookup returns CDR1 WNHNN and CDR2 SYGVQD (reference sequence). V gave up 4 bases and J gave up 6 bases; unmatched junction bases: 5. The CDR3 has 14 amino acids. In DNA form, the CDR3 reads TGCGCCAGCAGTGTATCAGGGACAGGCAATGAGCAGTTCTTC. Encoded protein: CASSVSGTGNEQFF.

This chain joins TRBV7-8 and TRBJ2-2, with 10 bases lining up with TRBD1. This CDR3 comprises 16 residues. CDR1 is SGHVS and CDR2 is FQNEAQ in the germline V gene. With V trimmed by 5 bases and J by 3 bases, 6 bases remained unmatched. This chain's CDR3 is CASSQGQGRDTGELFF. The CDR3 nucleotides read TGTGCCAGCAGCCAGGGACAGGGGAGGGACACCGGGGAGCTGTTTTTT. The variable domain in full, completed from reference TRBV7-8 and TRBJ2-2, reads GAGVSQSPRYKVAKRGQDVALRCDPISGHVSLFWYQQALGQGPEFLTYFQNEAQLDKSGLPSDRFFAERPEGSVSTLKIQRTQQEDSAVYLCASSQGQGRDTGELFFGEGSRLTVL.

The chain employs TRBV19 and TRBJ2-2; 8 bases are a match to TRBD1. Per the germline V gene, CDR1 is LNHDA and CDR2 is SQIVND (reference sequence). J gave up 6 bases and V 6 bases, and 6 bases lay outside the gene matches. This CDR3 is 14 amino acids long. The CDR3 loop reads CASRRTGRAGELFF. The DNA for the CDR3 is TGTGCCAGTAGGAGGACAGGGCGGGCCGGGGAGCTGTTTTTT.

This chain joins TRBV7-6 and TRBJ2-2, with D perhaps matching TRBD1 (5 bases). The CDR3 length is 15 residues. V was cut by 5 bases and J by 6 bases, with 16 bases left in between. Looked up from germline, CDR1 is SGHVS and CDR2 is FNYEAQ. The CDR3 DNA reads as TGTGCCAGCAGCGTCAGACAGCAGATTGCCGGGGAGCTGTTTTTT. Its translation: CASSVRQQIAGELFF.

This chain's CDR3 is CASSLAVGRIEGAYEKLFF. DNA for the CDR3: TGTGCCAGCAGCTTAGCGGTCGGGAGGATCGAGGGAGCTTATGAAAAACTGTTTTTT. The rearrangement uses TRBV7-9 and TRBJ1-4; D gene uncertain. The CDR3 is 19 residues long. The V gene lost 0 bases and the J gene lost 6 bases, with 23 bases spanning the gap. CDR1 SEHNR and CDR2 FQNEAQ come from the germline V gene (reference sequence).